This record concerns one T cell receptor beta chain sequence. The entry originates in a study of T cells after yellow fever vaccination. Researchers made TCR cDNA using 5'RACE template switching, and this step added a universal primer site and UMIs. Each CDR3 protein gets one entry after TCRdb re-called the 5' RACE reads with MiXCR. The sample holds 500,000 to 650,000 distinct CDR3 sequences; 9% to 15% are singletons and the top ten take around 14%. The starting material was PBMCs, obtained on the day of the yellow fever booster vaccination. The clonotype originates from a man aged 25 to 40 who received the YFV17D yellow fever vaccine.

CDR3 sequence: CASSPGQGVNQPQHF. The CDR3 coding sequence is TGTGCCAGCTCACCAGGACAGGGAGTCAATCAGCCCCAGCATTTT. The J gene is TRBJ1-5, the V gene TRBV18, with TRBD1 matching 8 bases. The CDR3 consists of 15 residues. Germline CDR1 reads KGHSH; CDR2 reads LQKENI. V lost 2 bases and J lost 3; bases outside the gene matches: 3.